A selection of T cell receptor beta chains follows, all from one sample in a study of cytomegalovirus exposure and HLA in healthy donors. Only in-frame clones appear in the TCRdb table, and some are missing; sequencing was by immunoSEQ multiplex PCR. The profile shows 150,000 to 200,000 clones, around 81% of them singletons. Sequenced input: PBMCs. The receptors here all came from a man aged 25 to 45 in good health and CMV-seropositive. CDR3s include the opening cysteine and the closing phenylalanine or tryptophan. The order of the fields is clone size, V gene, J gene, D gene, CDR3 protein, CDR3 DNA. The D gene is left open where the match is weak. Some rows have no size entry. The others give once, few or many, or a class for an expanded clone.

>-|TRBV7-7|TRBJ2-1|TRBD2
CASSLGTSGEPPYNEQFF
TGTGCTAGCAGCTTAGGGACTAGCGGGGAACCTCCCTACAATGAGCAGTTCTTC
>-|TRBV18|TRBJ1-5|-
CASSPSAQGLSNQPQHF
TGTGCCAGCTCACCCTCGGCGCAGGGTTTATCGAATCAGCCCCAGCATTTT
>once|TRBV7-6|TRBJ2-3|TRBD1
CASSLPRGGASTDTQYF
TGTGCCAGCAGCCTCCCTCGAGGGGGCGCAAGCACAGATACGCAGTATTTT
>-|TRBV11-3|TRBJ2-3|-
CASSLAGTDTQYF
TGTGCCAGCAGCTTAGCCGGCACAGATACGCAGTATTTT
>-|TRBV18|TRBJ1-1|-
CASSPGRQTFGGAFF
TGTGCCAGCTCACCGGGCAGACAGACCTTCGGGGGAGCTTTCTTT
>-|TRBV30|TRBJ2-1|TRBD2
CAWSAGLGPNEQFF
TGTGCCTGGAGTGCGGGACTAGGGCCCAATGAGCAGTTCTTC
>-|TRBV4-3|TRBJ2-1|TRBD2
CASSLGLAGGSYNEQFF
TGCGCCAGCAGCCTCGGACTAGCGGGGGGTTCCTACAATGAGCAGTTCTTC
>-|TRBV9|TRBJ2-3|-
CASSQPKAEDTQYF
TGTGCCAGCAGCCAACCTAAGGCGGAAGATACGCAGTATTTT
>-|TRBV5-4|TRBJ1-1|-
CASSFSSEAFF
TGTGCCAGCAGCTTTAGCTCTGAAGCTTTCTTT
>-|TRBV5-1|TRBJ2-7|-
CASSSGPGDAYEQYF
TGCGCCAGCAGCTCGGGTCCAGGGGACGCCTACGAGCAGTACTTC
>-|TRBV6-6|TRBJ1-2|-
CASSPPFVYGYTF
TGTGCCAGCAGCCCCCCATTTGTCTATGGCTACACCTTC
>-|TRBV7-2|TRBJ2-2|-
CASSLSGFGNTGELFF
TGTGCCAGCAGCTTATCGGGGTTTGGGAACACCGGGGAGCTGTTTTTT
>-|TRBV7-9|TRBJ2-7|TRBD1
CASSLYGTGTRNYEQYF
TGTGCCAGCAGCTTATATGGGACAGGGACCCGCAACTACGAGCAGTACTTC
>-|TRBV11-3|TRBJ2-1|-
CASSFDNYNEQFF
TGTGCCAGCAGCTTTGACAACTACAATGAGCAGTTCTTC
>once|TRBV5-6|TRBJ2-3|TRBD2
CASSLGGGNTDTQYF
TGTGCCAGCAGCTTAGGCGGGGGGAACACAGATACGCAGTATTTT
>-|TRBV27|TRBJ2-1|TRBD2
CASRRGTRGFEQFF
TGTGCCAGCAGACGTGGGACTAGGGGGTTCGAGCAGTTCTTC
>-|TRBV28|TRBJ2-7|-
CASSLGGGQEQYF
TGTGCCAGCAGTCTGGGGGGTGGGCAGGAGCAGTACTTC
>-|TRBV5-1|TRBJ2-1|TRBD1
CASSGMGQRYNEQFF
TGCGCCAGCAGCGGGATGGGACAGAGATACAATGAGCAGTTCTTC
>-|TRBV28|TRBJ2-7|-
CASITGQGSSYEQYF
TGTGCCAGCATAACCGGCCAGGGCAGCTCCTACGAGCAGTACTTC
>once|TRBV14|TRBJ2-1|TRBD1
CASSQVTDRDYNEQFF
TGTGCCAGCAGCCAAGTAACCGACAGGGACTACAATGAGCAGTTCTTC
>-|TRBV14|TRBJ2-3|-
CASSHRGASTDTQYF
TGTGCCAGCAGCCATCGGGGGGCTAGCACAGATACGCAGTATTTT
>-|TRBV2|TRBJ1-1|TRBD1
CASSGQRQGGNEAFF
TGTGCCAGCAGTGGGCAGAGACAGGGGGGGAATGAAGCTTTCTTT
>-|TRBV7-9|TRBJ2-7|TRBD1
CASSLPGTGSYEQYF
TGTGCCAGCAGCTTACCGGGGACAGGCTCCTACGAGCAGTACTTC
>-|TRBV4-3|TRBJ2-1|-
CASSQDTGIRNEQFF
TGCGCCAGCAGCCAAGATACAGGGATCCGGAATGAGCAGTTCTTC
>few|TRBV7-3|TRBJ2-1|-
CASSIPGEREQFF
TGTGCCAGCAGCATTCCAGGGGAGCGTGAGCAGTTCTTC
>-|TRBV7-2|TRBJ2-3|-
CASSSTLTDTQYF
TGTGCCAGCAGCTCGACTCTCACAGATACGCAGTATTTT
>-|TRBV4-3|TRBJ2-3|TRBD1
CASSAGPRDRHLTFTDTQYF
TGCGCCAGCAGTGCAGGCCCCCGGGACAGACATCTGACTTTCACAGATACGCAGTATTTT
>-|TRBV7-9|TRBJ2-7|TRBD1
CASGTVFSTYEQYF
TGTGCCAGCGGGACAGTTTTCTCCACCTACGAGCAGTACTTC
>-|TRBV19|TRBJ2-5|-
CASSPEWRLQETQYF
TGTGCCAGTAGTCCCGAGTGGAGGCTCCAAGAGACCCAGTACTTC
>-|TRBV7-2|TRBJ2-3|TRBD2
CASSLVPSLADNTDTQYF
TGTGCCAGCAGCTTAGTCCCCTCTCTAGCGGACAACACAGATACGCAGTATTTT
>-|TRBV18|TRBJ2-3|TRBD1
CASSPGTGGKADTQYF
TGTGCCAGCTCACCGGGGACAGGGGGGAAGGCAGATACGCAGTATTTT
>once|TRBV7-9|TRBJ2-3|TRBD2
CASIAGGKYTDTQYF
TGTGCCAGTATAGCGGGGGGGAAATACACAGATACGCAGTATTTT
>-|TRBV9|TRBJ1-3|-
CASSAPGGIRNTIYF
TGTGCCAGCAGCGCTCCGGGGGGGATCCGAAACACCATATATTTT
>-|TRBV21-1|TRBJ2-5|-
CASSKAGRENQETQYF
TGTGCCAGCAGCAAAGCGGGCAGGGAAAACCAAGAGACCCAGTACTTC
>-|TRBV18|TRBJ2-7|-
CASSPGFGVSYEQYF
TGTGCCAGCTCACCCGGTTTCGGGGTTTCCTACGAGCAGTACTTC
>-|TRBV9|TRBJ2-5|TRBD1
CASSSWTGQETQYF
TGTGCCAGCAGCTCCTGGACAGGTCAAGAGACCCAGTACTTC
>-|TRBV19|TRBJ2-7|TRBD2
CASSAGGSYEQYF
TGTGCCAGTAGTGCGGGGGGCTCCTACGAGCAGTACTTC
>-|TRBV6-5|TRBJ2-1|TRBD2
CASRSLAGGRNEQFF
TGTGCCAGCAGATCCCTAGCGGGGGGGAGGAATGAGCAGTTCTTC
>-|TRBV7-9|TRBJ1-5|-
CASSLTAAGNQPQHF
TGTGCCAGCAGCCTCACAGCGGCCGGGAATCAGCCCCAGCATTTT
>-|TRBV19|TRBJ2-7|-
CASSIGGVSYEQYF
TGTGCCAGTAGTATTGGCGGGGTCTCCTACGAGCAGTACTTC
>-|TRBV10-2|TRBJ2-7|TRBD2
CAVTGTNYEQYF
TGCGCCGTAACCGGGACTAACTACGAGCAGTACTTC
>-|TRBV7-6|TRBJ1-1|-
CASSLARVEAFF
TGTGCCAGCAGCTTAGCCAGGGTTGAAGCTTTCTTT
>-|TRBV7-8|TRBJ1-3|-
CASSLESGAGNTIYF
TGTGCCAGCAGCTTAGAGTCGGGGGCTGGAAACACCATATATTTT
>-|TRBV4-3|TRBJ2-7|-
CASSQSLEGQWAYEQYF
TGCGCCAGCAGCCAGTCTCTGGAGGGCCAGTGGGCCTACGAGCAGTACTTC
>once|TRBV27|TRBJ1-2|-
CASKSPTSYGYTF
TGTGCCAGCAAAAGCCCAACCTCTTATGGCTACACCTTC